Given below is one T cell receptor (beta chain) in context. The antigen remains unidentified. Clones were read by immunoSEQ multiplex PCR, and TCRdb kept only the in-frame ones, dropping some. The data contain 60,000 to 75,000 clones, under 85% of them singletons. The data were obtained in a study of neoadjuvant anti-PD-1 for oral cavity cancer. Overall study findings and caveats: Each response group had just three patients in TCR analyses.

V was shortened by 5 bases and J by 4 bases, with 12 bases between the two germline ends. Germline loops: CDR1 MNHNY, CDR2 SVGAGI (reference sequence). The CDR3 length is 13 residues. PBMCs were not maintained or expanded in culture before analysis. Material: PBMCs, obtained before nivolumab (anti-PD-1) treatment. This chain joins TRBV6-6 and TRBJ2-7; D not resolved. The receptor was isolated from a person aged 40 to 85 with oral cavity squamous cell carcinoma. CDR3 coding DNA: TGTGCCAGCAGTCCAGGACCTATGTACGAGCAGTACTTC. Protein: CASSPGPMYEQYF.